Listed here are 22 T cell receptor beta chains from one sample, sequenced in a study of post-analysis software for immune sequencing data. Study conclusions and caveats: Controls showed lower frequencies than patients for several TRBV segments, and TRBV5-6, TRBV5-1 and TRBV20-1 were among these.

The antigens for these receptors are not known. The authors incorporated unique molecular identifiers into the TCR beta cDNA libraries. One entry per CDR3 protein, called by TCRdb with MiXCR from the PCR reads. The sample carries a few hundred thousand distinct CDR3 sequences, 35% to 40% recorded once. The sequenced material came from blood. The receptors shown here come from a girl aged 5 to 17 with multiple sclerosis.

The chain has TRBV7-2 and TRBJ1-5; no clear D. Germline CDR1 and CDR2: SGHTA and FQGNSA. The V end was cut by 5 bases, the J end by 3 bases, with 11 bases between. The CDR3 runs to 14 residues. The CDR3 DNA is TGTGCCAGCAGCCCTCAGGTCGCCAATCAGCCCCAGCATTTT. Its translation is CASSPQVANQPQHF.

The chain carries TRBV7-2 and TRBJ2-5; no firm D call. With the DNA end fitting TRBJ2-7 better, the J assignment may be wrong. This CDR3 is 12 amino acids long. Germline assignment: CDR1 SGHTA and CDR2 FQGNSA. CDR3 in amino acids: CASTRARYEQYF. CDR3 nucleotides: TGTGCCAGCACCCGGGCTCGCTACGAGCAGTACTTC.

About this clonotype itself: A much larger clone is a single base away; this may be a read error. This chain uses TRBV10-3 with TRBJ1-1, with 9 bases fitting TRBD1. CDR3 length: 14 residues. Germline CDR1 is ENHRY and CDR2 is SYGVKD. Trimming took 4 bases from V and 1 from J; bases not matched to a gene: 1. The CDR3 here is CAISGGQGNTEAFF. For the CDR3, the DNA is TGTGCCATCAGTGGGGGACAGGGGAACACTGAAGCTTTCTTT.

The chain employs TRBV20-1 and TRBJ2-1; TRBD2 matches at 11 bases. Losses at the gene ends were 5 bases for V and 3 bases for J; bases not matched to a gene: 9. Per the germline V gene, CDR1 is DFQATT and CDR2 is SNEGSKA (reference sequence). The CDR3 has 16 residues. The CDR3 coding sequence is TGCAGTGCTTCTGAGCTAGCGGGGGGACACTACAATGAGCAGTTCTTC. As protein: CSASELAGGHYNEQFF.

This clonotype came up a few times. The chain uses TRBV11-2 and TRBJ1-1; possible D gene TRBD1, 5 bases. This CDR3 is built from 15 residues. Germline V gene data show CDR1 as SGHAT and CDR2 as FQNNGV. Trimming removed 8 bases at V and 1 base at J, with 17 bases between. CDR3 region: CASPPRGSSNTEAFF. The CDR3 region has the DNA TGTGCCAGCCCGCCACGGGGCTCCTCGAACACTGAAGCTTTCTTT.

With respect to this clonotype: Since a much larger clone is just one base distant, this may be a read error. J is TRBJ2-5 and V is TRBV5-6, with TRBD2 identical over 7 bases. Per germline, CDR1 SGHDT and CDR2 YYEEEE. The CDR3 is made up of 14 amino acids. Trimming cost V 4 bases and J 9 bases; bases outside gene matches: 12. The CDR3 DNA sequence: TGTGCCAGCAGCCGCTGGGGGGGTTGGGAGTCCCAGTACTTC. It encodes CASSRWGGWESQYF. The whole variable domain, remainder taken from reference TRBV5-6 and TRBJ2-5, is DAGVTQSPTHLIKTRGQQVTLRCSPKSGHDTVSWYQQALGQGPQFIFQYYEEEERQRGNFPDRFSGHQFPNYSSELNVNALLLGDSALYLCASSRWGGWESQYFGPGTRLLVL.

V usage is TRBV7-2 and J usage is TRBJ2-1, with D possibly being TRBD1 or TRBD2 (5 bases each). The CDR3 runs 16 residues. V gave up 4 bases and J gave up 5 bases, with 18 bases separating them. Germline V gene lookup returns CDR1 SGHTA and CDR2 FQGNSA. CDR3 residues: CASSSLLGARDNEQFF. Written as DNA, the CDR3 is TGTGCCAGCAGCTCCCTACTAGGGGCTCGCGACAATGAGCAGTTCTTC.

This clonotype was observed many times. The J gene is TRBJ2-3, the V gene TRBV20-1; 9 nucleotides agree with TRBD2. V lost 5 bases and J lost 3; bases outside the gene matches: 9. Looked up from germline, CDR1 is DFQATT and CDR2 is SNEGSKA (reference sequence). This CDR3 region has 15 residues. In DNA, the CDR3 is TGCAGTGCTGGGGGTGGTAGCGGGGGTACAGATACGCAGTATTTT. Translation gives CSAGGGSGGTDTQYF.

As for this clonotype: Being one base from a much bigger clone, this may be a read error. The chain is built from TRBV24-1 and TRBJ2-5, with 9 bases identical to TRBD1. V lost 7 bases, J lost 11 bases, and 10 bases stayed unmatched. The CDR3 loop spans 13 amino acids. In germline, CDR1 is KGHDR, CDR2 SFDVKD. CDR3 region: CATRGQGYNEQYF. The CDR3 nucleotides read TGTGCCACCAGGGGACAGGGCTACAATGAGCAGTACTTC.

On this clonotype: Sequence at one end of the junction differs from germline and may be a read error. The chain employs TRBV20-1 and TRBJ2-1; 8 bases are shared with TRBD2. This CDR3 comprises 14 residues. CDR1 DFQATT and CDR2 SNEGSKA come from the germline V gene (reference sequence). DNA for the CDR3: TGCAGTGCTGGCGGGGGGCGCTCCGACAATGAGCAGTTCTTC. It is translated as CSAGGGRSDNEQFF.

The rearrangement uses TRBV6-5 and TRBJ1-5, with D perhaps TRBD1 (6 bases). V lost 6 bases to trimming and J lost 0 bases, with 12 bases between them. The CDR3 length is 15 residues. The germline CDR1 and CDR2 sequences are MNHEY and SVGAGI. The CDR3 reads CASRPTGLSNQPQHF. In nucleotides, the CDR3 is TGTGCCAGCAGACCGACAGGACTTAGCAATCAGCCCCAGCATTTT.

This chain joins TRBV6-1 and TRBJ2-5; the D gene could be TRBD1 or TRBD2 (6 bases each). This CDR3 region has 15 residues. The germline V gene has CDR1 MNHNS and CDR2 SASEGT. V shed 5 bases and J shed 11 bases, with 24 bases lying between them. DNA for the CDR3: TGTGCCAGCAGTATACTAGCCCGGGCCGCAGGGGAGCAGTACTTC. Protein: CASSILARAAGEQYF.

At least ten counts were recorded for this clonotype. The chain combines TRBV27 with TRBJ2-3, with D possibly being TRBD1 or TRBD2 (5 bases each). V lost 7 bases to trimming and J lost 5 bases, with 25 bases between them. Germline V CDR1 and CDR2: MNHEY, SMNVEV (reference sequence). This CDR3 region has 17 residues. CDR3 residues: CASTPPGRRMGRDTQYF. CDR3 sequence (DNA): TGTGCCAGCACTCCGCCGGGACGCCGAATGGGTCGAGATACGCAGTATTTT.

As regards this clonotype: One end of the junction is discordant with germline, which a read error may explain. This chain uses TRBV5-1 with TRBJ1-2; D uncertain. This CDR3 is built from 13 residues. The germline V gene encodes CDR1 SGHRS and CDR2 YFSETQ. The DNA of the CDR3 is TGCGCCGGCAGCCCAGACTTGGCCTATGGCTACACCTTC. Translated: CAGSPDLAYGYTF.

The chain uses TRBV12-3 or TRBV12-4 and TRBJ2-1, with TRBD2 matching 7 bases. The V gene end was trimmed by 5 bases and the J gene end by 4 bases; junction bases not matched to a gene: 11. This CDR3 comprises 16 residues. As DNA, the CDR3 is TGTGCCAGCAGTAACATTCCAGCGGGGCAGTACAATGAGCAGTTCTTC. Amino acids: CASSNIPAGQYNEQFF.

V is TRBV7-2 and J is TRBJ2-6; D remains ambiguous. V gave up 2 bases and J gave up 2 bases, with 4 bases separating them. The CDR3 sequence is 14 residues long. Per the germline V gene, CDR1 is SGHTA and CDR2 is FQGNSA. Here the CDR3 DNA reads TGTGCCAGCAGCTTATATCCTGGGGCCAACGTCCTGACTTTC. This encodes CASSLYPGANVLTF.

This clonotype showed up just a few times. CDR3 nucleotide sequence: TGTGCCAGCAATCCCAGGCCTAGCGGGATAACTGAGCAGTTCTTC. Translation gives CASNPRPSGITEQFF. The V call is TRBV2, the J call TRBJ2-1; 9 nucleotides line up with TRBD2. There are 15 residues in the CDR3. The V gene's germline CDR1 is SNHLY and CDR2 FYNNEI. The V and J ends lost 7 bases and 9 bases, in that order; junction bases with no gene match: 13.

This clonotype was counted at least ten times. The CDR3 nucleotides are TGTGCCAGCAGTGACGCCCAGGGGGCAGGCGACGAAAAACTGTTTTTT. It specifies CASSDAQGAGDEKLFF. The chain couples TRBV6-4 to TRBJ1-4; 8 bases are shared with TRBD1. Unmatched junction bases numbered 10, after V lost 2 bases and J lost 8 bases. CDR1 is MRHNA and CDR2 is SNTAGT in the germline V gene. The CDR3 consists of 16 residues.

The table lists this clonotype with a few counts. A much bigger clone sits one base away, suggesting this may be a read error. V usage is TRBV6-1 and J usage is TRBJ2-5, with 10 positions matching TRBD1. The CDR3 is 18 residues long. Germline assignment: CDR1 MNHNS and CDR2 SASEGT. The CDR3 sequence is CAGSDRGRVVGDRETQYF. The CDR3 bases are TGTGCCGGCAGTGACAGGGGGCGAGTAGTCGGTGACCGAGAGACCCAGTACTTC.

V gene TRBV12-3 or TRBV12-4 combines with J gene TRBJ2-2, with 11 bases aligning to TRBD2. The CDR3 is 16 residues long. The V and J ends lost 2 bases and 6 bases, in that order; junction bases with no gene match: 5. This chain's CDR3 is CASSLLAGGPAGELFF. For the CDR3, the DNA is TGTGCCAGCAGTTTACTAGCGGGGGGTCCAGCCGGGGAGCTGTTTTTT.

This clonotype turned up a few times. A read error is possible here, since a much larger clone lies one base away. V and J are TRBV20-1 and TRBJ2-5; 8 nucleotides agree with TRBD1. Germline V gene sequence: CDR1 DFQATT, CDR2 SNEGSKA (reference sequence). CDR3 size: 12 residues. The CDR3 is CGATRQGTGQYF. CDR3 nucleotide sequence: TGCGGTGCTACCAGACAGGGGACGGGGCAGTACTTC.

The chain couples TRBV4-2 to TRBJ2-7; D may match TRBD1 or TRBD2 (5 bases each). Trimming removed 0 bases at V and 2 bases at J, with 20 bases between. The CDR3 loop spans 18 amino acids. Germline V CDR1 and CDR2: LGHNA, YNFKEQ. As DNA, the CDR3 is TGTGCCAGCAGCCAAGAAAGTACGCCCTGGGGGTTCCCCTACGAGCAGTACTTC. It translates to CASSQESTPWGFPYEQYF.